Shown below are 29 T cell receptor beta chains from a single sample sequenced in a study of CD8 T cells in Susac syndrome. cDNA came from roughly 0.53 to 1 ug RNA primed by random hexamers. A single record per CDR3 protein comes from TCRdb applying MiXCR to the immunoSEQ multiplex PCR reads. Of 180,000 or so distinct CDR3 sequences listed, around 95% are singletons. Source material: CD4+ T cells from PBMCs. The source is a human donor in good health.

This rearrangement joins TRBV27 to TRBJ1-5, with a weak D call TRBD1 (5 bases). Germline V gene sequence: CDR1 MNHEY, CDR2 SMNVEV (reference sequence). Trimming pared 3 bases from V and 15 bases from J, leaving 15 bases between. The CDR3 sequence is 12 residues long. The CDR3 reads CASSFWGAVPHF. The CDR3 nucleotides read TGTGCCAGCAGTTTTTGGGGCGCGGTCCCGCATTTT.

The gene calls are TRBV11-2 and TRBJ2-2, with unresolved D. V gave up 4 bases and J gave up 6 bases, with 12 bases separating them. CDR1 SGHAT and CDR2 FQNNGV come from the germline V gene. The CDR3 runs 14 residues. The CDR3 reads CASSSSYSAGELFF. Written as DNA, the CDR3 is TGTGCCAGCAGCTCCTCCTACAGTGCCGGGGAGCTGTTTTTT.

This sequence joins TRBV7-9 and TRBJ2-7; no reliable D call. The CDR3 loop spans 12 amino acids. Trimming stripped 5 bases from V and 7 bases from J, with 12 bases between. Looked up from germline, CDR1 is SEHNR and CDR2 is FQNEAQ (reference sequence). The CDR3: CASSIQDGEQYF. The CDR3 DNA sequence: TGTGCCAGCAGCATCCAGGACGGGGAGCAGTACTTC.

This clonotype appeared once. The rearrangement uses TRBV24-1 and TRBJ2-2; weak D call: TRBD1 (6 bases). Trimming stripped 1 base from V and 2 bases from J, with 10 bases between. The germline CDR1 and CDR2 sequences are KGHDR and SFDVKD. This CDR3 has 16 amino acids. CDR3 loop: CATSDFTGTNTGELFF. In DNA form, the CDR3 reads TGTGCCACCAGTGATTTCACAGGGACCAACACCGGGGAGCTGTTTTTT.

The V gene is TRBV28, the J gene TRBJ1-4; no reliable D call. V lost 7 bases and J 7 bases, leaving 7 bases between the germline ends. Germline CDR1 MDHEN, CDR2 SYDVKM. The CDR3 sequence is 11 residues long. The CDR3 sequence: CASIESEKLFF. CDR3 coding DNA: TGTGCCAGCATTGAAAGTGAAAAACTGTTTTTT.

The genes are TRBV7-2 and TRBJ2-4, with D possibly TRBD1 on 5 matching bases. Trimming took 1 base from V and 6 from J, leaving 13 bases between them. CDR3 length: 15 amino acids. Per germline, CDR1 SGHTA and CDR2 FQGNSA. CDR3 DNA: TGTGCCAGCAGCTTAGGGGGCGTGACGGGAAACATTCAGTACTTC. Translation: CASSLGGVTGNIQYF.

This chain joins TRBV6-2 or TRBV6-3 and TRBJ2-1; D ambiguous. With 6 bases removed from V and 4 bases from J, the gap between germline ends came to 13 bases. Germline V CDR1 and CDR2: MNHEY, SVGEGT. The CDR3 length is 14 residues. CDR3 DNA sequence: TGTGCCAGCAGAAACCGACGGCTTTACAATGAGCAGTTCTTC. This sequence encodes CASRNRRLYNEQFF.

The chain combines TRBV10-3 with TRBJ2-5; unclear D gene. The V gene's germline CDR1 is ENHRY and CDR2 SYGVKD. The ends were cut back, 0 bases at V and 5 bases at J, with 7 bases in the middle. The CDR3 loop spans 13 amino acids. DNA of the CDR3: TGTGCCATCAGTGAGTCAAAAGCGGAGACCCAGTACTTC. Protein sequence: CAISESKAETQYF.

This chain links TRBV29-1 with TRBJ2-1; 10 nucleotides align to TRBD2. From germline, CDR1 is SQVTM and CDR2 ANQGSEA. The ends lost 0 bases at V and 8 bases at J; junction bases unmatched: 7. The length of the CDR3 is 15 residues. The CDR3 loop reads CSVEDSGGFFDEQFF. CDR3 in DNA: TGCAGCGTTGAAGATAGCGGGGGGTTTTTCGATGAGCAGTTCTTC.

DNA of the CDR3: TGTGCCAGCACTCGCAAGAATGAGCAGTTCTTC. Translated, it gives CASTRKNEQFF. The chain combines TRBV6-2 or TRBV6-3 with TRBJ2-1; no firm D call. CDR3 length equals 11 residues. Trimming cost V 7 bases and J 7 bases, with 8 bases left between them. Germline V gene data show CDR1 as MNHEY and CDR2 as SVGEGT.

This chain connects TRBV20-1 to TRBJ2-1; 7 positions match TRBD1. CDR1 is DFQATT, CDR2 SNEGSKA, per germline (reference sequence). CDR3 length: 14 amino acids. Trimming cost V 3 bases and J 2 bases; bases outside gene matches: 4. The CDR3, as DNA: TGCAGTGCTAGTTTCAGGGGGACCTACAATGAGCAGTTCTTC. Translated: CSASFRGTYNEQFF.

CDR3 residues: CAWSHAGSYGYTF. CDR3 coding DNA: TGTGCCTGGAGTCATGCGGGTTCCTATGGCTACACCTTC. This chain links TRBV30 with TRBJ1-2; D is unclear. Germline assignment: CDR1 GTSNPN and CDR2 SVGIG (reference sequence). The CDR3 sequence is 13 residues long. Trimming stripped 2 bases from V and 4 bases from J, with 11 bases between.

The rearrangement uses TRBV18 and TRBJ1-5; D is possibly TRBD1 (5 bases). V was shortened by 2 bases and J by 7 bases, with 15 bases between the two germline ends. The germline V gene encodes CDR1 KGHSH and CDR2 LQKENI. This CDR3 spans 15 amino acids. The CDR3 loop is CASSPLAGSGQPQHF. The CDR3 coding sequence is TGTGCCAGCTCACCATTGGCAGGGTCGGGCCAGCCCCAGCATTTT. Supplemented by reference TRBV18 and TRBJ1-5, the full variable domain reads NAGVMQNPRHLVRRRGQEARLRCSPMKGHSHVYWYRQLPEEGLKFMVYLQKENIIDESGMPKERFSAEFPKEGPSILRIQQVVRGDSAAYFCASSPLAGSGQPQHFGDGTRLSIL.

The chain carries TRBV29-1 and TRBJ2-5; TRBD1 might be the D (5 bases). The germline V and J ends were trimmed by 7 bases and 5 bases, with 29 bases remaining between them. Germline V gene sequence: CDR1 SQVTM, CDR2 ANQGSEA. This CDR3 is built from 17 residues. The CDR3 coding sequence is TGCAGCGCCACAGGACATCCCTGGACGGCGAAGGTGGAGACCCAGTACTTC. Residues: CSATGHPWTAKVETQYF.

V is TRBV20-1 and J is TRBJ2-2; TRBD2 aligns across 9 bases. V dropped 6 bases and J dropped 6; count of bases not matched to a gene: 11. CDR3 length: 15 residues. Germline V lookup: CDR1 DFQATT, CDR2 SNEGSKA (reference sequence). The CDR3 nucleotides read TGCAGTGCCATTCCCGGGACTAGCTTTGCCGGGGAGCTGTTTTTT. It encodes CSAIPGTSFAGELFF.

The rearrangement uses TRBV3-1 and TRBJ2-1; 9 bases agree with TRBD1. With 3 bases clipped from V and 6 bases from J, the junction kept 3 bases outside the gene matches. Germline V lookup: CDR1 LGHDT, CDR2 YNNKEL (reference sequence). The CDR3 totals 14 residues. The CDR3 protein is CASSHGQGSNEQFF. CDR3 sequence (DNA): TGTGCCAGCAGCCATGGACAGGGGTCCAATGAGCAGTTCTTC.

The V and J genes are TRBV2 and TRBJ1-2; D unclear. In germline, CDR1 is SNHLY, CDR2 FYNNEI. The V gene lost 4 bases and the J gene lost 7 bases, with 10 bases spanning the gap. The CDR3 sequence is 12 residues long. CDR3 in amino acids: CASSVVRSGYTF. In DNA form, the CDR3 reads TGTGCCAGCAGTGTGGTAAGGAGTGGCTACACCTTC.

The DNA for the CDR3 is TGTGCCAGCAGCGTACTAGCGATGGAGACCCAGTACTTC. As protein: CASSVLAMETQYF. V gene TRBV7-2 combines with J gene TRBJ2-5; TRBD2 agrees at 7 bases. The CDR3 covers 13 residues. J was trimmed by 5 bases and V by 5 bases; bases with no gene match: 5. The germline gives CDR1 SGHTA, CDR2 FQGNSA.

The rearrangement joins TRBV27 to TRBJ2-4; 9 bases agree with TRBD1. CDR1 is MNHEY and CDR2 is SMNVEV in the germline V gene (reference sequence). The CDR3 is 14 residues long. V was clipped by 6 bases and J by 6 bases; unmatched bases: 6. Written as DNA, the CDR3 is TGTGCCAGCAGAACTCTGGGACAGGGAAACATTCAGTACTTC. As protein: CASRTLGQGNIQYF.

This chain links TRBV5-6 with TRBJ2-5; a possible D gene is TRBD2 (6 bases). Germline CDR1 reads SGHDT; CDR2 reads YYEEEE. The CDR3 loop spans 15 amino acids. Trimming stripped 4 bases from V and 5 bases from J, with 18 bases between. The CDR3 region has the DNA TGTGCCAGCAGCCATCGACAGTTAGGAGGGGAGACCCAGTACTTC. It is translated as CASSHRQLGGETQYF.

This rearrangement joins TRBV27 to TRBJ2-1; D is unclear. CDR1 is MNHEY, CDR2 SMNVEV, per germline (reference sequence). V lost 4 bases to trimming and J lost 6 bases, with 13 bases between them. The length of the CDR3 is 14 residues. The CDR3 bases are TGTGCCAGCAGTTCCGGGCCCCTCGGCAATGAGCAGTTCTTC. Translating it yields CASSSGPLGNEQFF.

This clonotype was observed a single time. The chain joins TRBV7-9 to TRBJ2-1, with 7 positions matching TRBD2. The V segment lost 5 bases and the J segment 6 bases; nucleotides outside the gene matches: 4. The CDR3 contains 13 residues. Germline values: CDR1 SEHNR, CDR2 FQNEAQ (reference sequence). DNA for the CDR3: TGTGCCAGCAGCCCCAGACTAGCCAATGAGCAGTTCTTC. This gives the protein CASSPRLANEQFF. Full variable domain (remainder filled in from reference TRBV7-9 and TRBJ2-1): DTGVSQNPRHKITKRGQNVTFRCDPISEHNRLYWYRQTLGQGPEFLTYFQNEAQLEKSRLLSDRFSAERPKGSFSTLEIQRTEQGDSAMYLCASSPRLANEQFFGPGTRLTVL.

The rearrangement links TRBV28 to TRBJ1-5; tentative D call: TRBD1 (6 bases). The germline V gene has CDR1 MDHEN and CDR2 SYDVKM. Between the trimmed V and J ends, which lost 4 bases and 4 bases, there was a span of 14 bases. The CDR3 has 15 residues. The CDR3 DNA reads TGTGCCAGCAGTTCCCGGGGTAGGGGGAATCAGCCCCAGCATTTT. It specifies CASSSRGRGNQPQHF. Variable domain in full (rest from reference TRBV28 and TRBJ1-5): DVKVTQSSRYLVKRTGEKVFLECVQDMDHENMFWYRQDPGLGLRLIYFSYDVKMKEKGDIPEGYSVSREKKERFSLILESASTNQTSMYLCASSSRGRGNQPQHFGDGTRLSIL.

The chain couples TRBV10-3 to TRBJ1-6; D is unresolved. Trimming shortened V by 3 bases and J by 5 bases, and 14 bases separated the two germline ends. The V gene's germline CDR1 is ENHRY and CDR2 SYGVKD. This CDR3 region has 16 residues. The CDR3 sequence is CAISEWGGKDNSPLHF. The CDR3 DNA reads TGTGCCATCAGTGAATGGGGAGGGAAGGATAATTCACCCCTCCACTTT.

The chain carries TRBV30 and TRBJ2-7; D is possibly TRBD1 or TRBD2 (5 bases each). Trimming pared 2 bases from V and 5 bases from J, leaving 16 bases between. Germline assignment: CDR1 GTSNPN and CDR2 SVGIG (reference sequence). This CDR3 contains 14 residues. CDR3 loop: CAWSRGASGNEQYF. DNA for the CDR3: TGTGCCTGGAGTCGGGGTGCCTCAGGGAACGAGCAGTACTTC.

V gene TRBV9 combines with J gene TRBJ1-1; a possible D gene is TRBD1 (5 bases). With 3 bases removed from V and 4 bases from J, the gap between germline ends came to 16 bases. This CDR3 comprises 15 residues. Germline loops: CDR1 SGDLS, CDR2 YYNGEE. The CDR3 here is CASSASGRDGTEAFF. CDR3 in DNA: TGTGCCAGCAGCGCGTCAGGGAGGGACGGCACTGAAGCTTTCTTT.

CDR3: CASGGESQSTDTQYF. DNA of the CDR3: TGTGCCAGCGGGGGGGAGTCCCAAAGCACAGATACGCAGTATTTT. The chain combines TRBV2 with TRBJ2-3, with 7 nucleotides matching TRBD2. This CDR3 comprises 15 residues. V gave up 8 bases and J gave up 0 bases; unmatched junction bases: 8. CDR1 is SNHLY and CDR2 is FYNNEI in the germline V gene.

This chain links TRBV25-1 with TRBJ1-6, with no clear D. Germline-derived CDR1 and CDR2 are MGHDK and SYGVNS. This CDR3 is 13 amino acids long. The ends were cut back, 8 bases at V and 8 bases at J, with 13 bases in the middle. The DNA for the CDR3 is TGTGCCAGCGGCCGGGAGTCCTATTCACCCCTCCACTTT. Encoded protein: CASGRESYSPLHF.

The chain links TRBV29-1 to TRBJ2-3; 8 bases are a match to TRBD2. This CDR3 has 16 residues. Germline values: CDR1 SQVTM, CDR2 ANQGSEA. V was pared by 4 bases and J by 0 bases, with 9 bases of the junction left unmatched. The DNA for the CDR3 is TGCAGCGTTGGAGGACTAAGCGGGGGAAGCACAGATACGCAGTATTTT. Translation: CSVGGLSGGSTDTQYF.